This T cell receptor (beta chain) was recovered during a study of T cells in Graves' hyperthyroidism and ophthalmopathy. In making diagnoses, clinical symptoms, serum thyroxine and TRAb, thyroid ultrasound and orbital computed tomography were all used. Extraction of PBMCs used roughly 9.3 ml of fresh peripheral blood. Trimming cost V 6 bases and J 3 bases; bases outside gene matches: 7. The CDR3 sequence is 15 residues long. Germline values: CDR1 MNHNS, CDR2 SASEGT. RNA transcripts yielded amplified TCR beta CDR3 regions. First-round RT-PCR with HTBI primers amplified the TCR CDR3 region. TCRdb passed the multiplex PCR reads through MiXCR, listing each CDR3 protein once. The table includes a few hundred thousand distinct CDR3 sequences, about 13% detected once. The study, taken as a whole, reports: Among thyroid clonotypes expanded above 0.001, most also appeared in blood.

The sample holds many counts of this clonotype. Its antigen is unknown. Material: blood. This TCR derives from a woman aged 40 to 50 with Graves' ophthalmopathy. This chain links TRBV6-1 with TRBJ2-5, with TRBD1 matching over 10 bases. The CDR3 DNA sequence: TGTGCCAGCAGCAGAACAGGGACAGGGGAAGAGACCCAGTACTTC. Protein product: CASSRTGTGEETQYF.